This T cell receptor (beta chain) was found in a study of cytomegalovirus exposure and HLA in healthy donors. Study-wide findings and caveats: Despite most TCR sequences being rare, some public TCRs occurred in many donors. According to the study, 150 to 200 TCR beta chains were cytomegalovirus-associated.

The method was immunoSEQ multiplex PCR; TCRdb's version includes in-frame clones alone and lacks a portion of them. The data show approximately 280,000 clones, more than 75% seen once. Germline V gene data show CDR1 as LGHNT and CDR2 as FRNRAP. The CDR3 consists of 17 residues. V lost 3 bases, J lost 7 bases, and 14 bases stayed unmatched. On this clone: Antigen specificity is unknown.

The V and J genes are TRBV12-5 and TRBJ2-5, with TRBD2 matching 10 bases. The receptor was derived from a woman aged 18-35 years in good health and CMV-seronegative. The sequenced material came from PBMCs. DNA for the CDR3: TGTGCTAGTGGTTTAGGAGATGAGCGGGAGGGCGGGGTGACCCAGTACTTC. It translates to CASGLGDEREGGVTQYF.